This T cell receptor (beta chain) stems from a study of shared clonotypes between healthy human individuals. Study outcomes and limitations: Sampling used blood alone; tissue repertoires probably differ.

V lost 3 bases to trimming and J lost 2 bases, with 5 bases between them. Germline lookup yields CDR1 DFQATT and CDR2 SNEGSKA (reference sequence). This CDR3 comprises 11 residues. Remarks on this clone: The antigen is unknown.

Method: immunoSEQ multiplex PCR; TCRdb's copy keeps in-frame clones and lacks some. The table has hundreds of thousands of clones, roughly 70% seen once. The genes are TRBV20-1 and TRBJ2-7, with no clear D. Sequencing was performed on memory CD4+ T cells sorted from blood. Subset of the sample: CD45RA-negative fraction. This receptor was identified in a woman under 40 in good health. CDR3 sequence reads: CSASTAYEQYF. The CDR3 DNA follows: TGCAGTGCTAGTACAGCCTACGAGCAGTACTTC.